Listed below are T cell receptor beta chains from one sample, sequenced in a study of OX40 agonist ivuxolimab in advanced cancers. TCRdb's copy holds only in-frame clones and misses some; the assay was immunoSEQ multiplex PCR. The table lists tens of thousands of clones, around 87% of them singletons, with approximately 5% in the top ten. The sample in question was CD4+ or CD8+ T cells sorted from blood, obtained in a trial of the OX40 agonist ivuxolimab. The source is an adult with an advanced solid tumor such as melanoma, head and neck, liver or kidney cancer. Both conserved end residues are part of each CDR3. Clone size is shown for a subset of rows, as once, few, many or a class of expanded clone.

CDR3,size,V,J
CASRLATNYTF,.,TRBV12-2,TRBJ1-2
CASSLDRGYGYTF,.,TRBV14,TRBJ1-2
CASSLKTPGGAGGWNSPLHF,.,TRBV27,TRBJ1-6
CSVGGRTINNEQFF,.,TRBV29-1,TRBJ2-1
CASSQDHPRTGSNSPLHF,few,TRBV4-3,TRBJ1-6
CATPWGLWTFNEKLFF,.,TRBV5-1,TRBJ1-4
CASSITEREAGTGELFF,.,TRBV21-1,TRBJ2-2
CASSLMGQVQYGYTF,.,TRBV5-4,TRBJ1-2
CATSRDHLAQSTDTQYF,.,TRBV15,TRBJ2-3
CATRLGASTDTQYF,.,TRBV10-3,TRBJ2-3
CASSLYSDLNQPQHF,.,TRBV7-2,TRBJ1-5
CASSLSPGQGAGGNQPQHF,.,TRBV27,TRBJ1-5
CASSLAGQTGLVQPQHF,few,TRBV7-9,TRBJ1-5
CASSLELNEKLFF,few,TRBV11-2,TRBJ1-4
CASDGFQHYEQYF,.,TRBV21-1,TRBJ2-7
CASSLDYEQYF,.,TRBV5-1,TRBJ2-7
CATVGAGETQYF,.,TRBV10-3,TRBJ2-5
CASSRDRLSYEQYF,once,TRBV11-2,TRBJ2-7
CASSQPGELFF,.,TRBV5-1,TRBJ2-2
CASSLGTQGEAFF,.,TRBV5-1,TRBJ1-1
CASSPSPPTDTQYF,once,TRBV18,TRBJ2-3
CASSQDLQASAFF,few,TRBV14,TRBJ1-1
CASSLVRGLGTGELFF,.,TRBV7-2,TRBJ2-2
CASSPGDIQYF,once,TRBV7-3,TRBJ2-4
CASSPGQGAYEQYF,.,TRBV5-1,TRBJ2-7
CASSFVLGQNRDETQYF,.,TRBV5-8,TRBJ2-5